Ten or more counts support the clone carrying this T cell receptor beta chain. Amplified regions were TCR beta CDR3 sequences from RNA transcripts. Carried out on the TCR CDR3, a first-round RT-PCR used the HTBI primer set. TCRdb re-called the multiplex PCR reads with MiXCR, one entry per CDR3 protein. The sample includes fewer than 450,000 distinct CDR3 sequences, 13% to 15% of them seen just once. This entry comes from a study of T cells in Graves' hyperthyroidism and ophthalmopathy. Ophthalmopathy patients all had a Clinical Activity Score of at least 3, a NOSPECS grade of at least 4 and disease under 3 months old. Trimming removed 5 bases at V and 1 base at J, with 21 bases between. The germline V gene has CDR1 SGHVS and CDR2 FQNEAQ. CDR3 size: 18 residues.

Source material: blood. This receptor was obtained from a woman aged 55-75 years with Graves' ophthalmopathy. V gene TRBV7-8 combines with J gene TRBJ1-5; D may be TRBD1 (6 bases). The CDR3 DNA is TGTGCCAGCAGCCCGAGGGAGATCAGGGGACTGAGCAATCAGCCCCAGCATTTT. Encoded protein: CASSPREIRGLSNQPQHF.